This T cell receptor beta chain was recorded in a study of OX40 agonist ivuxolimab in advanced cancers. Clones were sequenced by immunoSEQ multiplex PCR, and TCRdb holds only the in-frame ones, with some missing. In the table there are tens of thousands of clones, roughly 90% of which are singletons. V lost 7 bases and J 2 bases, leaving 12 bases between the germline ends. Germline V gene data show CDR1 as MNHNY and CDR2 as SVGAGI (reference sequence). The CDR3 contains 13 residues. The sequencing here drew on CD4+ or CD8+ T cells sorted from blood, taken in a trial of the OX40 agonist ivuxolimab. This TCR was sampled from an adult with an advanced solid tumor such as melanoma, head and neck, liver or kidney cancer. This sequence joins TRBV6-6 and TRBJ2-7; perhaps TRBD2 as D (6 bases). CDR3 sequence: CASTPGGAYEQYF. The CDR3 region has the DNA TGTGCCAGCACGCCGGGCGGGGCCTACGAGCAGTACTTC.